This T cell receptor (beta chain) comes out of a study of T cell repertoires in cytomegalovirus infection. Study context: CMV infection together with matching HLA type was indicated by public TCR beta signatures. Study observations and caveats: Summed public TCR beta family frequency identified CMV carriers bearing the relevant HLA.

MiXCR, run by TCRdb on the reads, gives a single entry per CDR3 protein. This table has hundreds of thousands of distinct CDR3 sequences, over 7.5% appearing once. This clonotype was observed a handful of times. The target antigen is unknown. This CDR3 is 13 amino acids long. In germline, CDR1 is LNHDA, CDR2 SQIVND (reference sequence). The V and J ends lost 3 bases and 7 bases respectively, with 10 bases between them. This chain uses TRBV19 with TRBJ1-5, with unresolved D. Source material: PBMCs. The TCR originated in a human donor in good health (CMV status not recorded). Some clones in this sample may be carry-over from other donors' samples. The CDR3 DNA reads TGTGCCAGTAGTATCGGGATCCAACAGCCCCAGCATTTT. Protein: CASSIGIQQPQHF.